The clone carrying this TCR beta chain came up a few times. The sample comes from a study of patients and donors after allogeneic stem cell transplantation. There are 12 residues in the CDR3. With 1 base removed from V and 10 bases from J, the gap between germline ends came to 6 bases. From germline, CDR1 is KGHDR and CDR2 SFDVKD. TCRdb processed the RT-PCR reads anew with MiXCR; each CDR3 protein has one entry. The sample has tens of thousands of distinct CDR3 sequences, 26% seen once. The sample was blood, either unsorted or a sorted T cell fraction (not recorded which). The receptor was isolated from a human donor who was either an allogeneic HSCT recipient or a stem cell or donor lymphocyte infusion donor (not recorded which). It is not recorded whose cells these are; they may come from a transplant donor. The J gene is TRBJ1-4, the V gene TRBV24-1; D gene unclear. CDR3 nucleotide sequence: TGTGCCACCAGTGATTTAACTGGAAAACTGTTTTTT. This gives the protein CATSDLTGKLFF.